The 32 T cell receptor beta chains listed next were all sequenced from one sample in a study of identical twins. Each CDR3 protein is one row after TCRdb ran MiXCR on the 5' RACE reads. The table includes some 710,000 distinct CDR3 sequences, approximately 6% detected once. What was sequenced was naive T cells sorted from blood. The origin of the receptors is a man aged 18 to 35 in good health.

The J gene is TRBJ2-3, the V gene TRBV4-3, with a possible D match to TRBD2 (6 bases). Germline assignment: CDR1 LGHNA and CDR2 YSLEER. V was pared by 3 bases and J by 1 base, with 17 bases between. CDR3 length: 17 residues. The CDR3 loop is CASSQSGAGLGTDTQYF. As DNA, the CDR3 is TGCGCCAGCAGCCAGTCCGGGGCGGGATTAGGCACAGATACGCAGTATTTT.

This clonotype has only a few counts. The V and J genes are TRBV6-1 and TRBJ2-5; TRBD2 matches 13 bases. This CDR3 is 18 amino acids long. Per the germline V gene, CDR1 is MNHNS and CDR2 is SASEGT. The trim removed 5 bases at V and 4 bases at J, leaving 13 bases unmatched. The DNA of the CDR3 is TGTGCCAGCAGTACCCAACTAGCGGGAGGGCCTCGGCGAGAGACCCAGTACTTC. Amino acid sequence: CASSTQLAGGPRRETQYF.

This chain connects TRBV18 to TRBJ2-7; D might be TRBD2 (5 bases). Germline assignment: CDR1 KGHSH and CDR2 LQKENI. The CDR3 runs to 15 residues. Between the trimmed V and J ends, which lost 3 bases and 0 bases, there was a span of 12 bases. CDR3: CASSPGMTASYEQYF. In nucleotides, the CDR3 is TGTGCCAGCTCACCCGGGATGACCGCCTCCTACGAGCAGTACTTC.

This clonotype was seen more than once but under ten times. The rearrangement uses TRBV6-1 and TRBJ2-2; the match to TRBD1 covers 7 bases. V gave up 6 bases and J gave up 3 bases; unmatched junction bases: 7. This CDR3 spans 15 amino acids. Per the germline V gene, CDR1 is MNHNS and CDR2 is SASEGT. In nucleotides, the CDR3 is TGTGCCAGCAGATGGACAGGCTCGGACACCGGGGAGCTGTTTTTT. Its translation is CASRWTGSDTGELFF.

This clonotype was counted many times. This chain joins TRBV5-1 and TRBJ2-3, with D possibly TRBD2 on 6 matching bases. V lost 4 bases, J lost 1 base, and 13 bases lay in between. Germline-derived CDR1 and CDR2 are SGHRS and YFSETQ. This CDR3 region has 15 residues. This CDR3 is CASSPGRFGTDTQYF. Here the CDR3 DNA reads TGCGCCAGCAGCCCGGGGAGGTTCGGCACAGATACGCAGTATTTT.

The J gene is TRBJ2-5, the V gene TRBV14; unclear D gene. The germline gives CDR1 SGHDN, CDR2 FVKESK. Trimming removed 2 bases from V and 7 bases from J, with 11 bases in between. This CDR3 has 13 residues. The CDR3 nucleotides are TGTGCCAGCAGCCAATTCAATGCAGGGACCCAGTACTTC. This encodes CASSQFNAGTQYF.

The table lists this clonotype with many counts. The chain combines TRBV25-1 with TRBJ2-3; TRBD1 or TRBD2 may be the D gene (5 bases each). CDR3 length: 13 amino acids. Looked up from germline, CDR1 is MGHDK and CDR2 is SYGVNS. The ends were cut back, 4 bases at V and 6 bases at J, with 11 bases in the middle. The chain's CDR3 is CASSAAWGDTQYF. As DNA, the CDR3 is TGTGCCAGCAGTGCCGCGTGGGGGGATACGCAGTATTTT.

The CDR3 DNA reads TGTGCCAGCTCCACAGGGGGCGGCTCAGATACGCAGTATTTT. This translates into CASSTGGGSDTQYF. This chain uses TRBV18 with TRBJ2-3; TRBD1 agrees at 9 bases. This CDR3 is built from 14 residues. Trimming removed 6 bases from V and 4 bases from J; junction bases left unmatched: 5. In germline, CDR1 is KGHSH, CDR2 LQKENI.

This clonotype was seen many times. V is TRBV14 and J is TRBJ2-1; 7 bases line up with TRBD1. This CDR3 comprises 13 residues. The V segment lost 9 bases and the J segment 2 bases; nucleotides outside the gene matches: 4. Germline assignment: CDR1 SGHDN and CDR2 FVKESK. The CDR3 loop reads CASSGQTYNEQFF. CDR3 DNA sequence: TGTGCCAGTTCGGGACAGACCTACAATGAGCAGTTCTTC.

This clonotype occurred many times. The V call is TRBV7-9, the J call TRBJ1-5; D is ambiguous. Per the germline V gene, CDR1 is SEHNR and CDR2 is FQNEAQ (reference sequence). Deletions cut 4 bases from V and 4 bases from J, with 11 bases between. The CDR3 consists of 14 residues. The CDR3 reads CASSSLNRNQPQHF. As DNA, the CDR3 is TGTGCCAGCAGCTCCTTAAACCGGAATCAGCCCCAGCATTTT. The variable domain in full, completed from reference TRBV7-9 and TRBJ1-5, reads DTGVSQNPRHKITKRGQNVTFRCDPISEHNRLYWYRQTLGQGPEFLTYFQNEAQLEKSRLLSDRFSAERPKGSFSTLEIQRTEQGDSAMYLCASSSLNRNQPQHFGDGTRLSIL.

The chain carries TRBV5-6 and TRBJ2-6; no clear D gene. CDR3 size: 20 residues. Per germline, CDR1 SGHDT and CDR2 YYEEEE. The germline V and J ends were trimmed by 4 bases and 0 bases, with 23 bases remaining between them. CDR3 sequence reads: CASSVRVSRQASSGANVLTF. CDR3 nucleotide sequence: TGTGCCAGCAGCGTGAGAGTCTCGCGACAAGCGAGCTCTGGGGCCAACGTCCTGACTTTC.

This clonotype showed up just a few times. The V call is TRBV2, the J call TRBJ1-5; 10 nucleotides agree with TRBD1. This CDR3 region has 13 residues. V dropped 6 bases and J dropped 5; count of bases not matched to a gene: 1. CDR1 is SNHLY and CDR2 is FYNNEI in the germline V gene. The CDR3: CASRGTGDQPQHF. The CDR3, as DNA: TGTGCCAGCAGGGGGACAGGGGATCAGCCCCAGCATTTT. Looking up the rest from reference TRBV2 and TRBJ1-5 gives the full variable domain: EPEVTQTPSHQVTQMGQEVILRCVPISNHLYFYWYRQILGQKVEFLVSFYNNEISEKSEIFDDQFSVERPDGSNFTLKIRSTKLEDSAMYFCASRGTGDQPQHFGDGTRLSIL.

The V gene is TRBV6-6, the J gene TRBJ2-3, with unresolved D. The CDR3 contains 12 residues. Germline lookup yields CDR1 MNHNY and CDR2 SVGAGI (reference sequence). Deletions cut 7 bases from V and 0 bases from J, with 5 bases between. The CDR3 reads CASKLSTDTQYF. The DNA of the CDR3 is TGTGCCAGCAAACTCAGCACAGATACGCAGTATTTT.

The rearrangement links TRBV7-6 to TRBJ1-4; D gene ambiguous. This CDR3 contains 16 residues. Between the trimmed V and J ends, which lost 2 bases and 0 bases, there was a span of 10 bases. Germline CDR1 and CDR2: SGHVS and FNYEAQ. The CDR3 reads CASSLSSFATNEKLFF. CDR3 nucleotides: TGTGCCAGCAGCTTATCGAGTTTTGCAACTAATGAAAAACTGTTTTTT.

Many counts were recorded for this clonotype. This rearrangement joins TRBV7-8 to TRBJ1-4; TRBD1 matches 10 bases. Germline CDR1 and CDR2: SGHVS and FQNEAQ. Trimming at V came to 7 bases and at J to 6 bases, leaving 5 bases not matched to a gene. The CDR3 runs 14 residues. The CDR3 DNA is TGTGCCAGCACCCGGGACAGGGGTGATGAAAAACTGTTTTTT. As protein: CASTRDRGDEKLFF.

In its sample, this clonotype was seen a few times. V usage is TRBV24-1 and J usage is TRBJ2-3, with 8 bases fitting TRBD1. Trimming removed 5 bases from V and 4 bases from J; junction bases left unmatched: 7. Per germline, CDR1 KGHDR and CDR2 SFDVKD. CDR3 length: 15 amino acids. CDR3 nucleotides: TGTGCCACCAGTGGTGGGGACAGGCGTCCAGATACGCAGTATTTT. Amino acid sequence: CATSGGDRRPDTQYF.

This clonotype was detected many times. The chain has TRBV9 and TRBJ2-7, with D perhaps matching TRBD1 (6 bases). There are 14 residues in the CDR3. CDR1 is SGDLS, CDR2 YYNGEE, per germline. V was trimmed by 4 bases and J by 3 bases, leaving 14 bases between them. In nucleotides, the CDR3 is TGTGCCAGCAGCCCGGACAGAGCAAACTACGAGCAGTACTTC. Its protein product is CASSPDRANYEQYF.

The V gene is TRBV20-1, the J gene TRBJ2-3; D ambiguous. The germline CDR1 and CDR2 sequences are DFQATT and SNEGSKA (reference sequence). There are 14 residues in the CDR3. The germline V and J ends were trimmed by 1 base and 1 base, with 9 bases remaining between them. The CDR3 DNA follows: TGCAGTGCTAGAGGCGACACCCGCACAGATACGCAGTATTTT. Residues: CSARGDTRTDTQYF.

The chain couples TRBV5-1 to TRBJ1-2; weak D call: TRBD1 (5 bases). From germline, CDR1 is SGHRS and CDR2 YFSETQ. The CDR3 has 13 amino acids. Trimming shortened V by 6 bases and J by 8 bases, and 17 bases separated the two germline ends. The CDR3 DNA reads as TGCGCCAGCACCCGTGTTCTGGGGGAAGGCTACACCTTC. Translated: CASTRVLGEGYTF.

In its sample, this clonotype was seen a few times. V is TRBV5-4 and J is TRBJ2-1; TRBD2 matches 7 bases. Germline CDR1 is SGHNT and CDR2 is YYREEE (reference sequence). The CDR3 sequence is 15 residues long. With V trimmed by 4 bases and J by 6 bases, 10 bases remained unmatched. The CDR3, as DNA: TGTGCCAGCAGCCAGAGCGGGATTCTTCGCAATGAGCAGTTCTTC. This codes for CASSQSGILRNEQFF.

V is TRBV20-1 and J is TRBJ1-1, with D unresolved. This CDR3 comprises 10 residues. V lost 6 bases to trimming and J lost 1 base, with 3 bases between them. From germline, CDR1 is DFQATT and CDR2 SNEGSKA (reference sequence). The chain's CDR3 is CSAWNTEAFF. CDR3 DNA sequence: TGCAGTGCCTGGAACACTGAAGCTTTCTTT.

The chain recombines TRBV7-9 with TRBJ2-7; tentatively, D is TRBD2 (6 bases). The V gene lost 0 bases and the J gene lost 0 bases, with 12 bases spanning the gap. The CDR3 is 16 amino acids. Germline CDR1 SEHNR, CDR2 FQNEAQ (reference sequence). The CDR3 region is CASSLASQDYSYEQYF. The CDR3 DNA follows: TGTGCCAGCAGCTTAGCCTCCCAGGACTACTCCTACGAGCAGTACTTC.

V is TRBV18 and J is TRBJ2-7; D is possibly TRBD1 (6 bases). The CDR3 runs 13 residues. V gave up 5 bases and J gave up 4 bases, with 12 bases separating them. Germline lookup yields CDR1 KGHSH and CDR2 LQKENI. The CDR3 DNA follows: TGTGCCAGCTCATCGGGGACAAATTACGAGCAGTACGTC. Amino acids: CASSSGTNYEQYV.

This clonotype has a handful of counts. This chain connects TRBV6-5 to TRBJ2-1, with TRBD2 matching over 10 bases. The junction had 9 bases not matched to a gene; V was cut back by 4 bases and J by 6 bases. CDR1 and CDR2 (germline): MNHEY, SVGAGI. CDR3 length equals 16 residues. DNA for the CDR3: TGTGCCAGCAGTTCTGTGAGCGGGAGGGCCCTCAATGAGCAGTTCTTC. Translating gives CASSSVSGRALNEQFF.

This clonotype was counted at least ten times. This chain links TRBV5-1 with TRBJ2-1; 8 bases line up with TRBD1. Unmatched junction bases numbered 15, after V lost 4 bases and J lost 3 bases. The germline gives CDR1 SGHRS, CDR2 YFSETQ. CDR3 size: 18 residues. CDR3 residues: CASSPSIGTGKLYNEQFF. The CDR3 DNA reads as TGCGCCAGCAGCCCCTCAATAGGGACAGGTAAACTCTACAATGAGCAGTTCTTC.

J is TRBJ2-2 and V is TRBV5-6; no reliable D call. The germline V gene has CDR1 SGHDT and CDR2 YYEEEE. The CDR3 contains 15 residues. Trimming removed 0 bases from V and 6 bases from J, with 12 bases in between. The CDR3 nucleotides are TGTGCCAGCAGCTTGGTGCCCATCAGCCCCGGGGAGCTGTTTTTT. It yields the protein CASSLVPISPGELFF.

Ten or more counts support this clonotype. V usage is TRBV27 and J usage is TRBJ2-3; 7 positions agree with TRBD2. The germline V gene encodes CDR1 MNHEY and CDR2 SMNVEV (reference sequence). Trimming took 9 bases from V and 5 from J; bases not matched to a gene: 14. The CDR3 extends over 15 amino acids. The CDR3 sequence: CASRSGTKLRDTQYF. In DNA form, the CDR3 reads TGTGCCAGTAGATCGGGGACTAAGTTGCGAGATACGCAGTATTTT.

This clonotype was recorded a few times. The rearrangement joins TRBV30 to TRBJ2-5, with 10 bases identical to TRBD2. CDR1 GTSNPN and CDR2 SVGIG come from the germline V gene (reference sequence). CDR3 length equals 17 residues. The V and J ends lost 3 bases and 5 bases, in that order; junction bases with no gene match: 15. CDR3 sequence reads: CAWSQRSGRIGLETQYF. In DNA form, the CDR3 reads TGTGCCTGGAGCCAACGTAGCGGGAGGATTGGTTTGGAGACCCAGTACTTC.

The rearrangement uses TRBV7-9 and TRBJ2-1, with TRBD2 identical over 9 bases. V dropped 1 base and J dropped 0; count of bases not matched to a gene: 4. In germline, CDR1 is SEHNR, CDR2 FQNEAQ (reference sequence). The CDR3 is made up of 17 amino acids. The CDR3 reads CASSLEGGRASYNEQFF. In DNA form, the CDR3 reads TGTGCCAGCAGCTTAGAGGGCGGGAGGGCCTCCTACAATGAGCAGTTCTTC.

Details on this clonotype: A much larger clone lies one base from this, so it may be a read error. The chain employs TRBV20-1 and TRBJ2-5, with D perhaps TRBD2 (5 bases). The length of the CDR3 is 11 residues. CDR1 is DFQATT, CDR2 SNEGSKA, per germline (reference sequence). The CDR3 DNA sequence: TGCGGTGCTAGAGCCCGGGGGACCCAGTACTTC. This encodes CGARARGTQYF.

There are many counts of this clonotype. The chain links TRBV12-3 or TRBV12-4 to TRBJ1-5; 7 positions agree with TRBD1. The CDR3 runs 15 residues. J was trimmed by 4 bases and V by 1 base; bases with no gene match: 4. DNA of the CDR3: TGTGCCAGCAGTTTAGACAGGGGCGATAATCAGCCCCAGCATTTT. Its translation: CASSLDRGDNQPQHF.

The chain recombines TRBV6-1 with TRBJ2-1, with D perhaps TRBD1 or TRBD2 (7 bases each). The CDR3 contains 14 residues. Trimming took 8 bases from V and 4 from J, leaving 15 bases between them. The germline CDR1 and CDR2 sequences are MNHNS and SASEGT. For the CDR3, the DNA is TGTGCCAGCTGGGAGGGGGCTTATTACAATGAGCAGTTCTTC. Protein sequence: CASWEGAYYNEQFF.